The 25 T cell receptor beta chains reported below all come from one sample, sequenced in a study of naive and memory T cell subsets. Whole-study findings and limits: Possibly reflecting memory cells re-expressing CD45RA, a few larger clonotypes occurred in naive repertoires, especially CD8.

Antigens for these TCRs are unknown. Both TRBC1 and TRBC2 were covered by a beta constant-region primer of two equimolar oligonucleotides. Ligated cDNA was amplified by four rounds of PCR with nested alpha and beta constant-region primers and SP2. TCRdb reprocessed the UMI-ligation and nested PCR reads with MiXCR, giving one entry per CDR3 protein. The table has approximately 100,000 distinct CDR3 sequences, roughly 15% seen once; the top ten hold around 2.8%. Sequencing was carried out using naive CD8+ T cells from blood. The receptors here all came from a human donor in good health.

The rearrangement joins TRBV7-9 to TRBJ2-5; D gene ambiguous. Per the germline V gene, CDR1 is SEHNR and CDR2 is FQNEAQ (reference sequence). The CDR3 runs 12 residues. V lost 5 bases and J 8 bases, leaving 12 bases between the germline ends. CDR3 loop: CASSTATYTQYF. The CDR3 DNA reads as TGTGCCAGCAGCACCGCTACTTATACCCAGTACTTC.

This chain uses TRBV30 with TRBJ2-7, with D perhaps TRBD1 or TRBD2 (5 bases each). The CDR3 length is 12 residues. CDR1 is GTSNPN, CDR2 SVGIG, per germline (reference sequence). V lost 5 bases to trimming and J lost 6 bases, with 14 bases between them. The chain's CDR3 is CAWDPGTVEQYF. The CDR3 nucleotides are TGTGCCTGGGATCCCGGGACGGTCGAGCAGTACTTC. Using reference TRBV30 and TRBJ2-7 for the parts outside the CDR3, the full variable domain is SQTIHQWPATLVQPVGSPLSLECTVEGTSNPNLYWYRQAAGRGLQLLFYSVGIGQISSEVPQNLSASRPQDRQFILSSKKLLLSDSGFYLCAWDPGTVEQYFGPGTRLTVT.

This chain connects TRBV7-9 to TRBJ2-7, with 7 bases aligning to TRBD1. The CDR3 is made up of 18 amino acids. Trimming cost V 4 bases and J 2 bases; bases outside gene matches: 17. Germline CDR1 is SEHNR and CDR2 is FQNEAQ (reference sequence). CDR3 DNA sequence: TGTGCCAGCAGCTCGGATTTGCTAGGACAGGTTCCACCCTACGAGCAGTACTTC. Translated: CASSSDLLGQVPPYEQYF.

The chain links TRBV28 to TRBJ1-1; tentative D call: TRBD1 (6 bases). CDR1 MDHEN and CDR2 SYDVKM come from the germline V gene. V gave up 5 bases and J gave up 1 base, with 14 bases separating them. CDR3 length equals 15 residues. CDR3: CASSLSMTGNTEAFF. CDR3 coding DNA: TGTGCCAGCAGTCTCTCAATGACAGGGAACACTGAAGCTTTCTTT. Variable domain in full (rest from reference TRBV28 and TRBJ1-1): DVKVTQSSRYLVKRTGEKVFLECVQDMDHENMFWYRQDPGLGLRLIYFSYDVKMKEKGDIPEGYSVSREKKERFSLILESASTNQTSMYLCASSLSMTGNTEAFFGQGTRLTVV.

This clonotype was recorded at least ten times. The V call is TRBV7-9, the J call TRBJ2-1; possibly TRBD2 for D (5 bases). Trimming removed 5 bases at V and 2 bases at J, with 13 bases between. Per germline, CDR1 SEHNR and CDR2 FQNEAQ (reference sequence). The CDR3 is made up of 15 amino acids. CDR3 sequence reads: CASSPLSGTYNEQFF. The DNA for the CDR3 is TGTGCCAGCAGCCCGCTAAGCGGTACCTACAATGAGCAGTTCTTC.

There are many counts of this clonotype. This sequence joins TRBV11-3 and TRBJ2-1; D gene uncertain. There are 15 residues in the CDR3. Trimming took 0 bases from V and 0 from J, leaving 6 bases between them. Germline lookup yields CDR1 SGHNT and CDR2 YENEEA. CDR3 DNA: TGTGCCAGCAGCTTAGACCCTAGCTCCTACAATGAGCAGTTCTTC. This gives the protein CASSLDPSSYNEQFF.

This clonotype came up a few times. The chain employs TRBV29-1 and TRBJ2-1; D gene ambiguous. The V end was cut by 2 bases, the J end by 5 bases, with 4 bases between. The CDR3 consists of 11 residues. Germline V lookup: CDR1 SQVTM, CDR2 ANQGSEA. The CDR3 sequence: CSVESHNEQFF. The CDR3 DNA follows: TGCAGCGTTGAAAGTCACAATGAGCAGTTCTTC.

This clonotype occurred a few times. This chain connects TRBV10-3 to TRBJ2-3; the D gene is possibly TRBD2 (5 bases). From germline, CDR1 is ENHRY and CDR2 SYGVKD. V was trimmed by 7 bases and J by 6 bases, leaving 5 bases between them. The CDR3 length is 10 residues. The CDR3 loop reads CAITGDTQYF. The CDR3, as DNA: TGTGCCATCACGGGGGATACGCAGTATTTT.

Ten or more counts support this clonotype. The chain is built from TRBV6-1 and TRBJ1-1; no firm D call. Looked up from germline, CDR1 is MNHNS and CDR2 is SASEGT. With 8 bases removed from V and 1 base from J, the gap between germline ends came to 5 bases. The CDR3 runs to 11 residues. The CDR3 loop reads CASRRNTEAFF. CDR3 nucleotide sequence: TGTGCCAGCCGGCGGAACACTGAAGCTTTCTTT.

The rearrangement uses TRBV6-6 and TRBJ1-1; 9 positions match TRBD1. Trimming at V came to 2 bases and at J to 3 bases, leaving 4 bases not matched to a gene. Germline CDR1 reads MNHNY; CDR2 reads SVGAGI (reference sequence). The CDR3 is 15 amino acids. Written as DNA, the CDR3 is TGTGCCAGCAGTTACGGGACAGGGATCTACACTGAAGCTTTCTTT. It yields the protein CASSYGTGIYTEAFF.

The V and J genes are TRBV12-3 or TRBV12-4 and TRBJ1-1; D unresolved. The CDR3 has 11 residues. With 10 bases removed from V and 6 bases from J, the gap between germline ends came to 12 bases. This CDR3 reads CANSGVAEAFF. CDR3 DNA: TGTGCCAACAGCGGGGTAGCTGAAGCTTTCTTT.

There are a few counts of this clonotype. The CDR3, as DNA: TGTGCCAGCACCACCCCCGGGTACTCCTACGAGCAGTACTTC. Protein: CASTTPGYSYEQYF. The chain combines TRBV7-9 with TRBJ2-7, with D uncertain. Trimming cost V 7 bases and J 0 bases, with 13 bases left between them. The CDR3 has 14 residues. Germline-derived CDR1 and CDR2 are SEHNR and FQNEAQ (reference sequence). Drawing the rest from reference TRBV7-9 and TRBJ2-7, the complete variable domain is DTGVSQNPRHKITKRGQNVTFRCDPISEHNRLYWYRQTLGQGPEFLTYFQNEAQLEKSRLLSDRFSAERPKGSFSTLEIQRTEQGDSAMYLCASTTPGYSYEQYFGPGTRLTVT.

This clonotype was seen only a few times. The chain recombines TRBV20-1 with TRBJ2-3; 11 bases align to TRBD2. This CDR3 contains 14 residues. The V gene's germline CDR1 is DFQATT and CDR2 SNEGSKA (reference sequence). Trimming cost V 5 bases and J 2 bases; bases outside gene matches: 3. The CDR3 region has the DNA TGCAGTGCTGGGACTAGCGGAGCCACAGATACGCAGTATTTT. It is translated as CSAGTSGATDTQYF.

A few counts support this clonotype. The chain combines TRBV29-1 with TRBJ2-7, with D tentatively TRBD2 (6 bases). Trimming pared 3 bases from V and 3 bases from J, leaving 6 bases between. The CDR3 sequence is 11 residues long. Germline CDR1 and CDR2: SQVTM and ANQGSEA. The CDR3 is CSVERDYEQYF. The CDR3 nucleotides are TGCAGCGTTGAGCGGGACTACGAGCAGTACTTC.

The CDR3 nucleotides are TGTGCCAGCAGCCAGGACAGCGTCACCGGGGAGCTGTTTTTT. It codes for CASSQDSVTGELFF. The chain links TRBV14 to TRBJ2-2; D might be TRBD1 (6 bases). The CDR3 sequence is 14 residues long. Trimming removed 3 bases from V and 4 bases from J, with 9 bases in between. Germline V gene sequence: CDR1 SGHDN, CDR2 FVKESK. Filled out from reference TRBV14 and TRBJ2-2, the complete variable domain reads EAGVTQFPSHSVIEKGQTVTLRCDPISGHDNLYWYRRVMGKEIKFLLHFVKESKQDESGMPNNRFLAERTGGTYSTLKVQPAELEDSGVYFCASSQDSVTGELFFGEGSRLTVL.

The chain combines TRBV4-3 with TRBJ2-7; TRBD2 agrees at 11 bases. With 1 base clipped from V and 2 bases from J, the junction kept 1 base outside the gene matches. Per germline, CDR1 LGHNA and CDR2 YSLEER. The CDR3 is made up of 15 amino acids. As DNA, the CDR3 is TGCGCCAGCAGCCAAGTACTAGCGGGAGCCTACGAGCAGTACTTC. It yields the protein CASSQVLAGAYEQYF.

The chain carries TRBV4-3 and TRBJ2-4; D unclear. The CDR3 extends over 14 amino acids. The V gene's germline CDR1 is LGHNA and CDR2 YSLEER. Trimming removed 4 bases at V and 0 bases at J, with 7 bases between. This CDR3 reads CASSPSLAKNIQYF. CDR3 in DNA: TGCGCCAGCAGCCCCTCGTTAGCCAAAAACATTCAGTACTTC.

There are a few counts of this clonotype. The CDR3 DNA sequence: TGTGCCAGCAGCAATACGATCCCCTTGGGGGCAGATACGCAGTATTTT. Protein sequence: CASSNTIPLGADTQYF. This chain links TRBV7-9 with TRBJ2-3; the D gene could be TRBD1 or TRBD2 (5 bases each). Germline V lookup: CDR1 SEHNR, CDR2 FQNEAQ (reference sequence). V lost 5 bases and J lost 4, with 19 bases in between. This CDR3 comprises 16 residues.

V usage is TRBV7-2 and J usage is TRBJ2-1; TRBD2 agrees at 7 bases. Losses at the gene ends were 3 bases for V and 5 bases for J; bases not matched to a gene: 7. CDR1 and CDR2 from the germline V gene are SGHTA and FQGNSA. CDR3 length: 15 amino acids. The CDR3 coding sequence is TGTGCCAGCAGCTTGCTAGCGGTAGAAAACAATGAGCAGTTCTTC. Encoded protein: CASSLLAVENNEQFF.

This clonotype was found once. V usage is TRBV6-6 and J usage is TRBJ2-7, with TRBD2 matching 7 bases. CDR1 is MNHNY, CDR2 SVGAGI, per germline (reference sequence). The CDR3 extends over 14 amino acids. V shed 7 bases, J shed 3 bases, and the junction held 9 bases outside the gene matches. The CDR3 bases are TGTGCCAGCACCAACGGGGGGAATGACTACGAGCAGTACTTC. Translating gives CASTNGGNDYEQYF.

The rearrangement uses TRBV29-1 and TRBJ2-7; tentative D call: TRBD1 (5 bases). The CDR3 spans 13 residues. Germline CDR1 and CDR2: SQVTM and ANQGSEA. Trimming removed 6 bases at V and 6 bases at J, with 18 bases between. DNA of the CDR3: TGCAGCGTCCACCGTACAGGCTTTCCCGAGCAGTACTTC. As protein: CSVHRTGFPEQYF.

This clonotype was detected a few times. The V call is TRBV4-3, the J call TRBJ2-1; no clear D. Germline CDR1 reads LGHNA; CDR2 reads YSLEER. The CDR3 is 12 residues long. Trimming cost V 0 bases and J 7 bases, with 4 bases left between them. DNA of the CDR3: TGCGCCAGCAGCCAAGATACGAATGAGCAGTTCTTC. It yields the protein CASSQDTNEQFF.

This clonotype was observed a handful of times. The chain uses TRBV7-9 and TRBJ1-4; D is uncertain. The CDR3 length is 15 residues. The V gene lost 1 base and the J gene lost 2 bases, with 8 bases spanning the gap. In germline, CDR1 is SEHNR, CDR2 FQNEAQ (reference sequence). The CDR3 sequence: CASSLETRTNEKLFF. CDR3 DNA: TGTGCCAGCAGCTTAGAGACAAGGACTAATGAAAAACTGTTTTTT.

This clonotype was counted at least ten times. The chain links TRBV12-5 to TRBJ1-1, with 7 bases fitting TRBD1. Germline V gives CDR1 LGHNT, CDR2 FRNRAP. After removal of 2 bases from V and 3 bases from J, the junction contained 6 bases not matched to a gene. The CDR3 is made up of 15 amino acids. The CDR3 nucleotides are TGTGCTAGTGGTTTGCCCCAAGACAGGGACACTGAAGCTTTCTTT. It yields the protein CASGLPQDRDTEAFF.

At least ten counts were recorded for this clonotype. This chain uses TRBV9 with TRBJ2-7; 10 nucleotides line up with TRBD2. The CDR3 is 13 residues long. The germline V gene encodes CDR1 SGDLS and CDR2 YYNGEE. J gave up 5 bases and V 4 bases, and 3 bases lay outside the gene matches. For the CDR3, the DNA is TGTGCCAGCAGCCCGAGCGGGGGGGACGAGCAGTACTTC. It yields the protein CASSPSGGDEQYF.